The entry below gives a single T cell receptor (beta chain) sequence along with its context. The target antigen is unknown. The source material, RNA transcripts, was used to amplify TCR beta CDR3 regions. Initially, a first-round RT-PCR of the TCR CDR3 employed the HTBI primer set. TCRdb ran MiXCR on the multiplex PCR reads and lists one entry per CDR3 protein. The sample contains 600,000 or so distinct CDR3 sequences, just over 45% of which appear only once. The CDR3 spans 14 residues. J was trimmed by 6 bases and V by 6 bases; bases with no gene match: 11. Germline-derived CDR1 and CDR2 are SGHTA and FQGNSA. This sample is drawn from a study of T cells in Graves' hyperthyroidism and ophthalmopathy. Study-level points and caveats: Researchers report that a 13 V-J model separated ophthalmopathy from stable hyperthyroidism. Blood also held most thyroid clonotypes expanded beyond 0.001.

Hyperthyroidism in the patients, aged 18 to 65, was newly diagnosed and under 2 months in duration. The chain has TRBV7-2 and TRBJ2-7, with 7 bases identical to TRBD2. The specimen sequenced was peripheral blood or thyroid tissue (not recorded which). The TCR sequence derives from a woman younger than 30 with Graves' hyperthyroidism. CDR3 sequence reads: CASSPGRAHLEQYF. In DNA form, the CDR3 reads TGTGCCAGCAGTCCAGGGAGGGCCCACCTCGAGCAGTACTTC.